This T cell receptor beta chain originates from a study of identical twins. Template switching added a universal primer site, and cDNA bore unique molecular identifiers. TCRdb re-called the 5' RACE reads through MiXCR, storing one row per CDR3 protein. The sample includes 650,000 to 800,000 distinct CDR3 sequences, over 8.5% of them seen just once. These data also featured in a second study, about yellow fever vaccine responses in identical twins.

Sequenced: PBMCs. The sequence came from a woman aged 18-30 years in good health.

The CDR3: CASSHAIGRSGNTIYF. The CDR3 bases are TGCGCCAGCAGCCACGCCATTGGCAGGTCTGGAAACACCATATATTTT. The chain is built from TRBV4-3 and TRBJ1-3, with D uncertain. V was cut by 3 bases and J by 1 base, with 13 bases left in between. Germline-derived CDR1 and CDR2 are LGHNA and YSLEER. The CDR3 loop spans 16 amino acids.